Listed below are T cell receptor beta chains from one sample, sequenced in a study of glioma-infiltrating T cells after dendritic cell vaccination. Some clones are missing from TCRdb's copy, which holds only in-frame ones; the method was immunoSEQ multiplex PCR. The sample consists of fewer than 50,000 clones, around 80% of them appearing once. The specimen was blood, collected before dendritic cell vaccination. These receptors were obtained from a human donor with glioblastoma. Both conserved end residues are part of each CDR3. The order of the fields is D gene, clone size, J gene, V gene, CDR3 protein, CDR3 DNA. D genes are given only for firm matches. Size values are once, few and many counts, or a class for expanded clones, and some rows have none.

d_gene: .; abundance: .; j_gene: TRBJ2-3; v_gene: TRBV7-3; CDR3aa: CASSLAAGPTDTQYF; CDR3nt: TGTGCCAGCAGCCTGGCTGCGGGGCCCACAGATACGCAGTATTTT
d_gene: TRBD1; abundance: .; j_gene: TRBJ1-2; v_gene: TRBV10-3; CDR3aa: CASGDRVTDGYTF; CDR3nt: TGTGCCAGCGGGGACAGGGTTACTGATGGCTACACCTTC
d_gene: TRBD1; abundance: .; j_gene: TRBJ2-3; v_gene: TRBV11-3; CDR3aa: CASSDRTGVTDTQYF; CDR3nt: TGTGCCAGCAGCGACCGGACAGGGGTCACAGATACGCAGTATTTT
d_gene: TRBD2; abundance: .; j_gene: TRBJ2-7; v_gene: TRBV2; CDR3aa: CASRGLAEYGQYF; CDR3nt: TGTGCCAGCAGGGGACTAGCGGAATACGGGCAGTACTTC
d_gene: TRBD1; abundance: .; j_gene: TRBJ1-3; v_gene: TRBV5-1; CDR3aa: CASSLRSDRAGNTIYF; CDR3nt: TGCGCCAGCAGCTTGAGGAGTGACAGGGCTGGAAACACCATATATTTT
d_gene: TRBD2; abundance: few; j_gene: TRBJ2-3; v_gene: TRBV7-2; CDR3aa: CASSPLERGHTDTQYF; CDR3nt: TGTGCCAGCAGCCCTCTAGAGCGGGGGCACACAGATACGCAGTATTTT
d_gene: .; abundance: .; j_gene: TRBJ2-3; v_gene: TRBV30; CDR3aa: CAWSVPRDILITDTQYF; CDR3nt: TGTGCCTGGAGTGTACCCCGGGACATTCTTATCACAGATACGCAGTATTTT
d_gene: .; abundance: .; j_gene: TRBJ2-7; v_gene: TRBV5-1; CDR3aa: CASSPRSISYEQYF; CDR3nt: TGCGCCAGCAGCCCCAGGTCGATCTCCTACGAGCAGTACTTC
d_gene: TRBD2; abundance: .; j_gene: TRBJ2-1; v_gene: TRBV7-9; CDR3aa: CASSLESRLAGGKDEQFF; CDR3nt: TGTGCCAGCAGCTTAGAGTCCCGACTAGCGGGGGGGAAAGATGAGCAGTTCTTC
d_gene: .; abundance: .; j_gene: TRBJ2-7; v_gene: TRBV5-1; CDR3aa: CASSLLYGVWNEQYF; CDR3nt: TGCGCCAGCAGCTTGTTATACGGGGTATGGAACGAGCAGTACTTC
d_gene: .; abundance: .; j_gene: TRBJ2-7; v_gene: TRBV11-2; CDR3aa: CASSSLRQDHYEQYF; CDR3nt: TGTGCCAGCAGCTCACTTAGACAGGATCACTACGAGCAGTACTTC
d_gene: .; abundance: .; j_gene: TRBJ1-1; v_gene: TRBV19; CDR3aa: CASSTPPGRAVNTEAFF; CDR3nt: TGTGCCAGTAGTACGCCACCAGGCAGGGCCGTGAACACTGAAGCTTTCTTT
d_gene: .; abundance: .; j_gene: TRBJ1-2; v_gene: TRBV4-2; CDR3aa: CASSYSRTDYGYTF; CDR3nt: TGTGCCAGCAGTTACTCTCGGACAGACTATGGCTACACCTTC
d_gene: TRBD2; abundance: .; j_gene: TRBJ2-5; v_gene: TRBV6-4; CDR3aa: CASSDSLAGQETQYF; CDR3nt: TGTGCCAGCAGTGACTCGCTAGCGGGACAAGAGACCCAGTACTTC
d_gene: .; abundance: few; j_gene: TRBJ1-1; v_gene: TRBV7-2; CDR3aa: CASRERTPLQNNTEAFF; CDR3nt: TGTGCCAGCAGGGAACGGACACCCCTTCAGAACAACACTGAAGCTTTCTTT
d_gene: .; abundance: .; j_gene: TRBJ1-1; v_gene: TRBV6-1; CDR3aa: CASSAKSTGTEAFF; CDR3nt: TGTGCCAGCAGTGCCAAGTCGACGGGCACTGAAGCTTTCTTT
d_gene: .; abundance: .; j_gene: TRBJ1-2; v_gene: TRBV6-5; CDR3aa: CASSYSPGVGYTF; CDR3nt: TGTGCCAGCAGTTACTCCCCGGGGGTCGGCTACACCTTC
d_gene: .; abundance: .; j_gene: TRBJ2-5; v_gene: TRBV5-1; CDR3aa: CASSPGVQETQYF; CDR3nt: TGCGCCAGCAGCCCGGGGGTCCAAGAGACCCAGTACTTC
d_gene: TRBD1; abundance: .; j_gene: TRBJ2-5; v_gene: TRBV7-2; CDR3aa: CASSIRGRIQETQYF; CDR3nt: TGTGCCAGCAGCATCAGGGGGCGCATCCAAGAGACCCAGTACTTC
d_gene: TRBD2; abundance: .; j_gene: TRBJ2-3; v_gene: TRBV7-2; CDR3aa: CASSFSGGAGTDTQYF; CDR3nt: TGTGCCAGCAGCTTTAGCGGGGGGGCCGGCACAGATACGCAGTATTTT
d_gene: TRBD1; abundance: .; j_gene: TRBJ2-2; v_gene: TRBV5-1; CDR3aa: CASSLETGGKGELFF; CDR3nt: TGCGCCAGCAGCTTGGAAACAGGGGGCAAGGGGGAGCTGTTTTTT
d_gene: TRBD1; abundance: .; j_gene: TRBJ2-2; v_gene: TRBV7-8; CDR3aa: CASSRQGSGSGELFF; CDR3nt: TGTGCCAGCAGCCGACAGGGGAGCGGGTCCGGGGAGCTGTTTTTT
d_gene: .; abundance: .; j_gene: TRBJ2-3; v_gene: TRBV4-3; CDR3aa: CASSQTLNTDTQYF; CDR3nt: TGCGCCAGCAGCCAGACTCTCAACACAGATACGCAGTATTTT
d_gene: TRBD2; abundance: .; j_gene: TRBJ2-7; v_gene: TRBV30; CDR3aa: CAWSSGTLSYGGVGEQYF; CDR3nt: TGTGCCTGGAGCAGCGGGACTCTCTCGTATGGGGGAGTCGGCGAGCAGTACTTC
d_gene: TRBD1; abundance: .; j_gene: TRBJ2-7; v_gene: TRBV7-8; CDR3aa: CASSLDRVDEQYF; CDR3nt: TGTGCCAGCAGCTTGGACAGGGTGGACGAGCAGTACTTC
d_gene: TRBD1; abundance: .; j_gene: TRBJ2-7; v_gene: TRBV4-2; CDR3aa: CASSLGVPRGNEQYF; CDR3nt: TGTGCCAGCAGCCTGGGGGTGCCCAGGGGGAACGAGCAGTACTTC